Each of the 10 T cell receptor beta chains below was sequenced from the same sample in a study of T cell responses to AZD1222 COVID-19 vaccine. TCRdb's table, derived via immunoSEQ multiplex PCR, lists solely in-frame clones and lacks some. Of more than 95,000 clones listed, 90% are singletons. Specimen: peripheral blood, collected on day 0 of AZD1222 vaccination. The receptors derive from an adult in good health.

The gene calls are TRBV30 and TRBJ1-2; tentative D call: TRBD1 (5 bases). Trimming pared 1 base from V and 4 bases from J, leaving 13 bases between. The CDR3 consists of 14 residues. CDR1 is GTSNPN, CDR2 SVGIG, per germline (reference sequence). CDR3 nucleotide sequence: TGTGCCTGGAGTGCCAGCAAGGGGCCCTATGGCTACACCTTC. As protein: CAWSASKGPYGYTF.

The chain links TRBV18 to TRBJ1-5, with D perhaps matching TRBD1 (5 bases). Germline-derived CDR1 and CDR2 are KGHSH and LQKENI. The CDR3 runs to 15 residues. Trimming removed 2 bases from V and 3 bases from J, with 11 bases in between. The CDR3 DNA follows: TGTGCCAGCTCACCATCGGGGGGGTTCAATCAGCCCCAGCATTTT. The encoded protein is CASSPSGGFNQPQHF. The full variable domain, in which reference TRBV18 and TRBJ1-5 provide the parts outside the CDR3, is NAGVMQNPRHLVRRRGQEARLRCSPMKGHSHVYWYRQLPEEGLKFMVYLQKENIIDESGMPKERFSAEFPKEGPSILRIQQVVRGDSAAYFCASSPSGGFNQPQHFGDGTRLSIL.

This CDR3 reads CASSLSRGAQETQYF. The CDR3 DNA sequence: TGTGCCAGCAGCTTGTCTCGGGGAGCACAAGAGACCCAGTACTTC. The chain combines TRBV7-2 with TRBJ2-5, with D perhaps matching TRBD2 (5 bases). CDR3 length: 15 amino acids. The germline V gene encodes CDR1 SGHTA and CDR2 FQGNSA. V lost 3 bases and J 2 bases, leaving 13 bases between the germline ends.

V and J are TRBV10-1 and TRBJ2-7, with D perhaps assigned TRBD1 or TRBD2 (5 bases each). In germline, CDR1 is WNHNN, CDR2 SYGVQD (reference sequence). V was shortened by 5 bases and J by 1 base, with 9 bases between the two germline ends. The CDR3 consists of 13 residues. CDR3 DNA sequence: TGCGCCAGCAGTCGGGGCTCTTCCTACGAGCAGTACTTC. Translation: CASSRGSSYEQYF.

The gene calls are TRBV6-1 and TRBJ1-3; tentatively, D is TRBD1 (5 bases). Germline loops: CDR1 MNHNS, CDR2 SASEGT. CDR3 size: 14 residues. Trimming removed 2 bases from V and 8 bases from J, with 13 bases in between. The CDR3 DNA follows: TGTGCCAGCAGTGAATCGTCCAGGGCGGACACCATATATTTT. This translates into CASSESSRADTIYF.

The genes are TRBV27 and TRBJ2-3; 14 bases fit TRBD2. The V segment lost 6 bases and the J segment 1 base; nucleotides outside the gene matches: 6. Germline V gives CDR1 MNHEY, CDR2 SMNVEV (reference sequence). CDR3 length equals 17 residues. This chain's CDR3 is CASRRLAGGPGTDTQYF. For the CDR3, the DNA is TGTGCCAGCAGGAGACTAGCGGGAGGGCCGGGCACAGATACGCAGTATTTT.

This chain uses TRBV24-1 with TRBJ2-1; 9 nucleotides align to TRBD1. Germline V gene sequence: CDR1 KGHDR, CDR2 SFDVKD. The CDR3 length is 17 residues. J gave up 3 bases and V 3 bases, and 8 bases lay outside the gene matches. CDR3 coding DNA: TGTGCCACCAGTGATACCGCCGGGACAGGGCTCTACAATGAGCAGTTCTTC. As protein: CATSDTAGTGLYNEQFF.

The rearrangement joins TRBV6-2 or TRBV6-3 to TRBJ2-2; either TRBD1 or TRBD2 may fit D (5 bases each). Trimming pared 6 bases from V and 7 bases from J, leaving 18 bases between. The CDR3 totals 15 residues. Germline V lookup: CDR1 MNHEY, CDR2 SVGEGT. The CDR3 loop is CASRPPGYGGGELFF. Written as DNA, the CDR3 is TGTGCCAGCAGGCCTCCAGGGTATGGGGGCGGGGAGCTGTTTTTT.

This rearrangement joins TRBV6-2 or TRBV6-3 to TRBJ2-3, with a tentative D call TRBD2 (5 bases). V was cut by 2 bases and J by 0 bases, with 15 bases left in between. The germline V gene encodes CDR1 MNHEY and CDR2 SVGEGT. The CDR3 is made up of 17 amino acids. The CDR3, as DNA: TGTGCCAGCAGTTACCAAGTAGCGCAGACTAGCACAGATACGCAGTATTTT. This translates into CASSYQVAQTSTDTQYF.

In its sample, this clone was seen once. The chain combines TRBV18 with TRBJ2-4; 9 nucleotides align to TRBD2. The ends lost 2 bases at V and 5 bases at J; junction bases unmatched: 7. This CDR3 region has 16 residues. CDR1 is KGHSH and CDR2 is LQKENI in the germline V gene. The CDR3 spells CASSPIVAGGENIQYF. The CDR3 DNA follows: TGTGCCAGCTCACCAATAGTTGCGGGAGGGGAAAACATTCAGTACTTC.